This paragraph covers one T cell receptor (beta chain) sequence. Its specificity is not known. This sample was included in a study of cytomegalovirus exposure and HLA in healthy donors. Sequencing was performed with immunoSEQ multiplex PCR; in TCRdb, only in-frame clones are kept and a portion is missing. The table records some 210,000 clones, roughly 91% of them present only once. Regarding the study as a whole: Under in vitro conditions, three CMV-associated chains were confirmed as specific for CMV antigens.

The sequence was obtained from a woman between 18 and 29 years old in good health and CMV-seropositive. Specimen: PBMCs.

The DNA for the CDR3 is TGTGCCAGCTCACCCTCCCAGGAAGGGGGTTACCCTGAAGCTTTCTTT. This encodes CASSPSQEGGYPEAFF. This rearrangement joins TRBV18 to TRBJ1-1; weak D call: TRBD1 (6 bases). V dropped 3 bases and J dropped 6 bases, with 20 bases sitting between them. Per germline, CDR1 KGHSH and CDR2 LQKENI. The CDR3 is made up of 16 amino acids.